The 30 T cell receptor beta chains presented below share a single source sample, sequenced in a study of T cells in Graves' hyperthyroidism and ophthalmopathy. Amplification of TCR beta CDR3 regions was performed using RNA transcripts as template. First-round RT-PCR targeting the TCR CDR3 was performed with the HTBI primer set. MiXCR, applied by TCRdb to the multiplex PCR reads, yields one record per CDR3 protein. The sample holds about 360,000 distinct CDR3 sequences, roughly an eighth seen once. Sequencing was performed on blood. The origin of the receptors is a woman between 18 and 29 years old with Graves' hyperthyroidism.

This clonotype was recorded many times. The V call is TRBV11-2, the J call TRBJ2-7; 7 bases fit TRBD1. Germline V lookup: CDR1 SGHAT, CDR2 FQNNGV. The CDR3 runs to 14 residues. Losses at the gene ends were 6 bases for V and 3 bases for J; bases not matched to a gene: 8. The CDR3 coding sequence is TGTGCCAGCAGGTTACAGGGGTCGGTCTACGAGCAGTACTTC. Translation: CASRLQGSVYEQYF. The full variable domain, its missing parts supplied by reference TRBV11-2 and TRBJ2-7, is EAGVAQSPRYKIIEKRQSVAFWCNPISGHATLYWYQQILGQGPKLLIQFQNNGVVDDSQLPKDRFSAERLKGVDSTLKIQPAKLEDSAVYLCASRLQGSVYEQYFGPGTRLTVT.

Many counts were recorded for this clonotype. The rearrangement joins TRBV5-1 to TRBJ2-3; D call uncertain. Germline assignment: CDR1 SGHRS and CDR2 YFSETQ. This CDR3 has 15 residues. Between the trimmed V and J ends, which lost 3 bases and 6 bases, there was a span of 17 bases. CDR3 amino acids: CASSSTAGSGDTQYF. Written as DNA, the CDR3 is TGCGCCAGCAGCTCCACTGCCGGCTCCGGGGATACGCAGTATTTT.

This clonotype was recorded once. CDR3 sequence reads: CASTGRTANGYTF. The DNA for the CDR3 is TGTGCCAGTACGGGCCGGACGGCAAATGGCTACACCTTC. This chain joins TRBV19 and TRBJ1-2; D remains ambiguous. This CDR3 comprises 13 residues. V was trimmed by 7 bases and J by 6 bases, leaving 15 bases between them. The germline gives CDR1 LNHDA, CDR2 SQIVND (reference sequence).

The sample holds many counts of this clonotype. The CDR3 here is CASSTTQGYYGYTF. The CDR3 DNA follows: TGTGCCAGCAGTACTACACAGGGATACTATGGCTACACCTTC. The chain employs TRBV28 and TRBJ1-2, with a weak D call TRBD1 (6 bases). The V end was cut by 5 bases, the J end by 3 bases, with 13 bases between. Germline V gene lookup returns CDR1 MDHEN and CDR2 SYDVKM. The CDR3 is 14 residues long.

This rearrangement joins TRBV27 to TRBJ1-2, with 10 bases that match TRBD1. The junction had 8 bases not matched to a gene; V was cut back by 2 bases and J by 2 bases. Germline V CDR1 and CDR2: MNHEY, SMNVEV (reference sequence). The CDR3 spans 17 residues. DNA for the CDR3: TGTGCCAGCAGTTTACCTCTGCCGGGACAGGGGAACTATGGCTACACCTTC. Translated: CASSLPLPGQGNYGYTF.

This clonotype came up many times. The chain carries TRBV5-1 and TRBJ1-1, with 7 positions matching TRBD1. This CDR3 has 14 residues. V lost 4 bases to trimming and J lost 7 bases; unmatched junction nucleotides: 10. CDR1 and CDR2 from the germline V gene are SGHRS and YFSETQ. The CDR3: CASSPTGSDSEAFF. In DNA form, the CDR3 reads TGCGCCAGCAGCCCGACAGGGAGTGACAGTGAAGCTTTCTTT.

The chain combines TRBV9 with TRBJ1-1; 7 nucleotides align to TRBD1. J gave up 8 bases and V 0 bases, and 4 bases lay outside the gene matches. Germline V gene lookup returns CDR1 SGDLS and CDR2 YYNGEE. The CDR3 sequence is 13 residues long. The CDR3 DNA follows: TGTGCCAGCAGCGTAGCTACAGGGGCGGAAGCTTTCTTT. It yields the protein CASSVATGAEAFF. Based on the CDR3 plus reference TRBV9 and TRBJ1-1, the full variable domain is DSGVTQTPKHLITATGQRVTLRCSPRSGDLSVYWYQQSLDQGLQFLIQYYNGEERAKGNILERFSAQQFPDLHSELNLSSLELGDSALYFCASSVATGAEAFFGQGTRLTVV.

There are many counts of this clonotype. The chain combines TRBV2 with TRBJ1-1; possible D gene TRBD1, 6 bases. Trimming removed 6 bases at V and 5 bases at J, with 16 bases between. Germline V gene lookup returns CDR1 SNHLY and CDR2 FYNNEI. The CDR3 consists of 14 residues. As DNA, the CDR3 is TGTGCCAGCAGCTTCCCCGGGGGCGGGACTGAAGCTTTCTTT. Its protein product is CASSFPGGGTEAFF.

This clonotype was observed many times. J is TRBJ2-5 and V is TRBV12-3 or TRBV12-4; TRBD1 aligns across 8 bases. V shed 0 bases, J shed 5 bases, and the junction held 5 bases outside the gene matches. The CDR3 has 15 residues. The CDR3 protein is CASSLAQGAWETQYF. The CDR3 nucleotides are TGTGCCAGCAGTTTAGCGCAGGGGGCCTGGGAGACCCAGTACTTC.

This clonotype was counted ten times or more. The J gene is TRBJ2-7, the V gene TRBV2, with D perhaps TRBD2 (6 bases). Deletions cut 3 bases from V and 2 bases from J, with 14 bases between. The CDR3 is made up of 15 amino acids. Germline V gives CDR1 SNHLY, CDR2 FYNNEI. Here the CDR3 DNA reads TGTGCCAGCAGTGATGGGGTTACGGGGGCCTACGAGCAGTACTTC. It is translated as CASSDGVTGAYEQYF.

This clonotype appeared a few times. CDR3 coding DNA: TGTGCCAGCAGTTTTGAGTACAATGAGCAGTTCTTC. Its translation: CASSFEYNEQFF. V usage is TRBV12-3 or TRBV12-4 and J usage is TRBJ2-1; D is unresolved. The CDR3 is 12 residues long. V was pared by 3 bases and J by 4 bases, with 4 bases between.

This clonotype was found many times. V is TRBV28 and J is TRBJ1-1; 12 nucleotides match TRBD1. CDR1 and CDR2 (germline): MDHEN, SYDVKM. Unmatched junction bases numbered 7, after V lost 7 bases and J lost 1 base. The CDR3 loop spans 16 amino acids. For the CDR3, the DNA is TGTGCCAGCATCTCCGGGACAGGGGGCTGGAACACTGAAGCTTTCTTT. Translated, it gives CASISGTGGWNTEAFF.

In its sample, this clonotype was seen many times. The CDR3 region has the DNA TGCGCCAGCAGCTTATCGGGGAGTCAGCCCCAGCATTTT. Its translation: CASSLSGSQPQHF. The chain links TRBV5-1 to TRBJ1-5, with D unclear. Germline CDR1 reads SGHRS; CDR2 reads YFSETQ. V lost 2 bases, J lost 6 bases, and 9 bases lay in between. The CDR3 spans 13 residues. The whole variable domain, filled in from reference TRBV5-1 and TRBJ1-5, reads KAGVTQTPRYLIKTRGQQVTLSCSPISGHRSVSWYQQTPGQGLQFLFEYFSETQRNKGNFPGRFSGRQFSNSRSEMNVSTLELGDSALYLCASSLSGSQPQHFGDGTRLSIL.

This clonotype appeared a few times. The genes are TRBV28 and TRBJ2-6; D is unclear. Germline CDR1 and CDR2: MDHEN and SYDVKM. This CDR3 is built from 14 residues. With 5 bases removed from V and 4 bases from J, the gap between germline ends came to 9 bases. The CDR3 sequence is CASSAASGANVLTF. CDR3 in DNA: TGTGCCAGCAGTGCCGCTTCGGGGGCCAACGTCCTGACTTTC.

This clonotype was counted only a few times. The chain links TRBV28 to TRBJ2-5; tentatively, D is TRBD1 (6 bases). V was clipped by 3 bases and J by 7 bases, with 15 bases between them. CDR1 is MDHEN, CDR2 SYDVKM, per germline. The CDR3 has 14 amino acids. This chain's CDR3 is CASSLSWGPVTQYF. DNA for the CDR3: TGTGCCAGCAGTTTGTCTTGGGGGCCCGTGACCCAGTACTTC. The full variable domain, its missing parts supplied by reference TRBV28 and TRBJ2-5, is DVKVTQSSRYLVKRTGEKVFLECVQDMDHENMFWYRQDPGLGLRLIYFSYDVKMKEKGDIPEGYSVSREKKERFSLILESASTNQTSMYLCASSLSWGPVTQYFGPGTRLLVL.

This clonotype has at least ten counts. The chain uses TRBV20-1 and TRBJ2-7; the match to TRBD1 covers 9 bases. Germline V CDR1 and CDR2: DFQATT, SNEGSKA (reference sequence). The CDR3 has 18 amino acids. V shed 4 bases, J shed 5 bases, and the junction held 21 bases outside the gene matches. The CDR3 spells CSATYFGTVGTGTHEQYF. The CDR3 bases are TGCAGTGCTACCTACTTTGGGACCGTGGGGACAGGGACCCACGAGCAGTACTTC.

V is TRBV10-3 and J is TRBJ2-7, with 11 bases matching TRBD2. This CDR3 has 16 amino acids. V shed 0 bases, J shed 2 bases, and the junction held 3 bases outside the gene matches. Germline V CDR1 and CDR2: ENHRY, SYGVKD. CDR3 region: CAISESKTSGAYEQYF. CDR3 nucleotide sequence: TGTGCCATCAGTGAGTCCAAGACTAGCGGGGCCTACGAGCAGTACTTC.

There are many counts of this clonotype. The CDR3 DNA reads as TGTGCCAGTATCCCGACAGGGCCGTGGTACACTGAAGCTTTCTTT. It specifies CASIPTGPWYTEAFF. The chain carries TRBV19 and TRBJ1-1; 7 positions match TRBD1. The germline V gene encodes CDR1 LNHDA and CDR2 SQIVND (reference sequence). Unmatched junction bases numbered 11, after V lost 7 bases and J lost 3 bases. CDR3 length: 15 amino acids.

This clonotype was observed many times. The CDR3 DNA reads TGTGCCAGCAGTGGGACGGCCCCGTTCTCCGGGGAGCTGTTTTTT. Protein: CASSGTAPFSGELFF. The rearrangement joins TRBV28 to TRBJ2-2; D is tentatively TRBD1 or TRBD2 (5 bases each). Germline V gene lookup returns CDR1 MDHEN and CDR2 SYDVKM. Trimming shortened V by 5 bases and J by 6 bases, and 16 bases separated the two germline ends. The length of the CDR3 is 15 residues.

This clonotype was recorded at least ten times. This chain uses TRBV3-1 with TRBJ2-5, with a tentative D call TRBD2 (6 bases). Germline CDR1 is LGHDT and CDR2 is YNNKEL (reference sequence). The CDR3 is 12 residues long. Trimming left V 4 bases short and J 13 bases short, with 16 bases between. DNA for the CDR3: TGTGCCAGCAGCCGGTCCCGGGGAGGTGTGTACTTC. This codes for CASSRSRGGVYF.

This clonotype turned up a few times. The J gene is TRBJ2-1, the V gene TRBV19; 7 bases line up with TRBD1. Germline CDR1 reads LNHDA; CDR2 reads SQIVND (reference sequence). This CDR3 comprises 12 residues. Trimming cost V 10 bases and J 4 bases; bases outside gene matches: 4. The CDR3 sequence is CAIRDRYNEQFF. CDR3 nucleotides: TGTGCCATCCGGGACAGATACAATGAGCAGTTCTTC. The full variable domain, rest sourced from reference TRBV19 and TRBJ2-1, is DGGITQSPKYLFRKEGQNVTLSCEQNLNHDAMYWYRQDPGQGLRLIYYSQIVNDFQKGDIAEGYSVSREKKESFPLTVTSAQKNPTAFYLCAIRDRYNEQFFGPGTRLTVL.

Turning to this clonotype: Being one base from a much bigger clone, this may be a read error. The V call is TRBV5-1, the J call TRBJ2-5, with D perhaps TRBD2 (6 bases). CDR1 is SGHRS and CDR2 is YFSETQ in the germline V gene. The CDR3 runs to 15 residues. Trimming pared 3 bases from V and 2 bases from J, leaving 14 bases between. CDR3 residues: CASSSIGGEQETQYF. The CDR3 DNA is TGCGCCAGCAGCTCGATCGGCGGGGAGCAAGAGACCCAGTACTTC.

This clonotype was recorded many times. The chain employs TRBV6-1 and TRBJ2-7; D tentatively reads TRBD1 or TRBD2 (6 bases each). Trimming cost V 11 bases and J 2 bases, with 16 bases left between them. The CDR3 is made up of 13 amino acids. The germline CDR1 and CDR2 sequences are MNHNS and SASEGT. The DNA of the CDR3 is TGTGCCGCGGGGAGAGGGGGAGCCTACGAGCAGTACTTC. Translation gives CAAGRGGAYEQYF.

This clonotype was seen many times. This rearrangement joins TRBV6-5 to TRBJ1-5; no firm D call. Trimming cost V 1 base and J 4 bases, with 5 bases left between them. CDR3 length equals 13 residues. Germline CDR1 is MNHEY and CDR2 is SVGAGI. The CDR3, as DNA: TGTGCCAGCAGTTACTATAGGAATCAGCCCCAGCATTTT. Amino acid sequence: CASSYYRNQPQHF.

This clonotype was counted ten times or more. This chain uses TRBV6-2 or TRBV6-3 with TRBJ2-5, with D uncertain. The V gene's germline CDR1 is MNHEY and CDR2 SVGEGT. The CDR3 runs 12 residues. The V and J ends lost 8 bases and 7 bases respectively, with 14 bases between them. The CDR3 loop reads CASEALPGTQYF. The CDR3, as DNA: TGTGCCAGCGAGGCCCTCCCCGGGACCCAGTACTTC.

V usage is TRBV7-4 and J usage is TRBJ1-3, with a possible D match to TRBD1 (5 bases). Per germline, CDR1 SGHVT and CDR2 SQSDAQ. Trimming removed 1 base at V and 4 bases at J, with 8 bases between. The CDR3 contains 14 residues. This CDR3 is CASSLDRPGNTIYF. Written as DNA, the CDR3 is TGTGCCAGCAGCTTAGACAGGCCAGGAAACACCATATATTTT.

This clonotype was seen many times. J is TRBJ2-5 and V is TRBV18; perhaps TRBD2 as D (6 bases). Trimming removed 6 bases from V and 5 bases from J, with 19 bases in between. The germline V gene has CDR1 KGHSH and CDR2 LQKENI. This CDR3 contains 15 residues. The CDR3 sequence: CASSLSGLPKETQYF. As DNA, the CDR3 is TGTGCCAGCTCGTTAAGCGGACTACCCAAGGAGACCCAGTACTTC.

This clonotype appeared a few times. CDR3 sequence: CAWSVRGQVISQPQHF. The CDR3 DNA is TGTGCCTGGAGTGTACGAGGGCAGGTGATCAGTCAGCCCCAGCATTTT. The V call is TRBV30, the J call TRBJ1-5; no definite D call. V lost 0 bases to trimming and J lost 6 bases, with 18 bases between them. The CDR3 extends over 16 amino acids. The V gene's germline CDR1 is GTSNPN and CDR2 SVGIG (reference sequence).

This clonotype was seen repeatedly, ten times or more. The chain carries TRBV11-2 and TRBJ1-4; D perhaps matches TRBD1 (6 bases). V was clipped by 3 bases and J by 5 bases, with 16 bases between them. This CDR3 spans 16 amino acids. Germline V lookup: CDR1 SGHAT, CDR2 FQNNGV. Written as DNA, the CDR3 is TGTGCCAGCAGCTTCCCTCCGGACAGTGCCAATGAAAAACTGTTTTTT. Protein: CASSFPPDSANEKLFF.

This clonotype was found many times. This chain joins TRBV20-1 and TRBJ2-7; D is uncertain. V lost 0 bases and J 0 bases, leaving 9 bases between the germline ends. CDR3 size: 14 residues. Germline assignment: CDR1 DFQATT and CDR2 SNEGSKA (reference sequence). CDR3 in amino acids: CSARDPESSYEQYF. CDR3 sequence (DNA): TGCAGTGCTAGAGACCCGGAGAGCTCCTACGAGCAGTACTTC.